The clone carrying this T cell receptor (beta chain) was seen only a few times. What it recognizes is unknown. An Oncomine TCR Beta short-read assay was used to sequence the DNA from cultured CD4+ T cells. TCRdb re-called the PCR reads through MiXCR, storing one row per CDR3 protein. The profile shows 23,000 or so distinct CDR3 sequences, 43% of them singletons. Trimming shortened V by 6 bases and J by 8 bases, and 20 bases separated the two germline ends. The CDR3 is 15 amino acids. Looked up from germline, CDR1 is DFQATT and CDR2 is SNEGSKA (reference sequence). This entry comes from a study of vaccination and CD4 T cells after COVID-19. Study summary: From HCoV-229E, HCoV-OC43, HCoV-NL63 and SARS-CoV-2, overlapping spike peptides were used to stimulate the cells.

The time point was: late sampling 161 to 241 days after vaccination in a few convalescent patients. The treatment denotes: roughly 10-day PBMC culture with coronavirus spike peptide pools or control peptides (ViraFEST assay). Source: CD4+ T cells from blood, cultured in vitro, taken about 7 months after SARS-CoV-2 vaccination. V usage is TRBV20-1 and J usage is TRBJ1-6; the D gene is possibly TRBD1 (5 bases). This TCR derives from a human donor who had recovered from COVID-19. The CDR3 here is CSAQSGALRDSPLHF. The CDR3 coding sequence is TGCAGTGCCCAAAGTGGGGCCCTTCGGGATTCACCCCTCCACTTT.